This record looks at one T cell receptor (beta chain) sequence and its context. The antigen remains undetermined. This record belongs to a study of T-cell reconstitution after alpha-beta-depleted transplantation in children. Study results and caveats: T-cell numbers and diversity one year post-transplant derived largely from freshly generated T cells. The origin of high day-60 TCRbeta diversity in some patients lay in surviving recipient T cells and thymic progenitors.

The CDR3 has 12 amino acids. V dropped 5 bases and J dropped 12; count of bases not matched to a gene: 4. The germline V gene encodes CDR1 SGHAT and CDR2 FQNNGV. The TCRbeta library was prepared with unique molecular identifiers. MiXCR, applied by TCRdb to the PCR reads, yields one record per CDR3 protein. The repertoire includes 780,000 or so distinct CDR3 sequences, 15% to 20% of them detected once, and 5% sits in the top ten. This receptor was taken from a male patient younger than 18 who had a stem cell transplant for acute lymphoblastic leukemia, so the T cells may come from the graft donor. V gene TRBV11-2 combines with J gene TRBJ2-1; 10 nucleotides align to TRBD2. Sequences were derived from PBMCs, mostly from graft donor cells, sampled 360 days after TCRalphabeta/CD19-depleted stem cell transplant. CDR3 in amino acids: CASSVPSGGQFF. CDR3 sequence (DNA): TGTGCCAGCAGCGTACCTAGCGGGGGGCAGTTCTTC.